The 24 T cell receptor beta chains below come from one sample, sequenced in a study of cytomegalovirus exposure and HLA in healthy donors. The PCR contained 60 Vbeta and 13 Jbeta primers. Libraries were prepared by immunoSEQ multiplex PCR; TCRdb keeps only in-frame clonotypes and omits some of them. The repertoire table contains 200,000 to 250,000 clones. What was sequenced was PBMCs. The receptor set was obtained from a girl aged 2-15 years in good health and CMV-seropositive.

This chain joins TRBV19 and TRBJ1-5; TRBD1 is a possible D gene (6 bases). CDR3 size: 14 residues. Germline values: CDR1 LNHDA, CDR2 SQIVND (reference sequence). Trimming removed 9 bases from V and 5 bases from J, with 17 bases in between. CDR3: CASADRSGHQPQHF. In DNA form, the CDR3 reads TGTGCCAGCGCCGACAGGTCAGGCCATCAGCCCCAGCATTTT.

The chain links TRBV10-1 to TRBJ2-7; TRBD2 might be the D (5 bases). CDR1 and CDR2 from the germline V gene are WNHNN and SYGVQD (reference sequence). V dropped 0 bases and J dropped 6 bases, with 12 bases sitting between them. The CDR3 covers 14 residues. The DNA of the CDR3 is TGCGCCAGCAGTGAGTCGACGATCCGGGGCGAGCAGTACTTC. Translation gives CASSESTIRGEQYF.

V is TRBV14 and J is TRBJ2-1, with D perhaps TRBD1 (6 bases). Per the germline V gene, CDR1 is SGHDN and CDR2 is FVKESK. V lost 3 bases to trimming and J lost 2 bases, with 14 bases between them. This CDR3 region has 16 residues. For the CDR3, the DNA is TGTGCCAGCAGCCACCCGACAGGCAACCCCTACAATGAGCAGTTCTTC. Translated: CASSHPTGNPYNEQFF.

The V call is TRBV7-8, the J call TRBJ2-1; tentatively, D is TRBD2 (5 bases). Germline V CDR1 and CDR2: SGHVS, FQNEAQ. V was cut by 2 bases and J by 0 bases, with 14 bases left in between. This CDR3 is 17 amino acids long. The CDR3 protein is CASSLRLPGSSYNEQFF. For the CDR3, the DNA is TGTGCCAGCAGCTTAAGGTTACCGGGAAGCTCCTACAATGAGCAGTTCTTC.

The CDR3 loop is CATSRVRRTSGSLPSYEQYF. CDR3 bases: TGTGCCACCAGCAGAGTACGGCGGACTAGCGGGAGCTTGCCCTCCTACGAGCAGTACTTC. This sequence joins TRBV15 and TRBJ2-7; TRBD2 aligns across 13 bases. The CDR3 contains 20 residues. V gave up 1 base and J gave up 0 bases; unmatched junction bases: 12. Germline V lookup: CDR1 LNHNV, CDR2 YYDKDF (reference sequence).

The genes are TRBV5-1 and TRBJ2-3; TRBD2 matches at 11 bases. Germline V gives CDR1 SGHRS, CDR2 YFSETQ. The trim removed 1 base at V and 5 bases at J, leaving 3 bases unmatched. This CDR3 has 15 amino acids. The CDR3 DNA is TGCGCCAGCAGCTTGATAGCGGGAGGGAGAGATACGCAGTATTTT. It translates to CASSLIAGGRDTQYF.

The chain combines TRBV11-2 with TRBJ2-7; 8 nucleotides agree with TRBD1. Germline CDR1 is SGHAT and CDR2 is FQNNGV. The CDR3 consists of 14 residues. V trimming: 3 bases; J trimming: 2 bases; junction bases outside the gene matches: 3. The CDR3, as DNA: TGTGCCAGCAGCTTTGGACAGGGCACCTACGAGCAGTACTTC. Its protein product is CASSFGQGTYEQYF.

The chain combines TRBV27 with TRBJ1-1, with D maybe TRBD1 (5 bases). Trimming pared 6 bases from V and 1 base from J, leaving 18 bases between. Germline assignment: CDR1 MNHEY and CDR2 SMNVEV (reference sequence). This CDR3 has 16 residues. This CDR3 is CASRPMYGGKNTEAFF. The CDR3 bases are TGTGCCAGCAGGCCTATGTATGGGGGGAAGAACACTGAAGCTTTCTTT.

This chain uses TRBV5-1 with TRBJ2-1; D is perhaps TRBD2 (5 bases). Germline CDR1 SGHRS, CDR2 YFSETQ. This CDR3 is built from 13 residues. V gave up 0 bases and J gave up 10 bases, with 11 bases separating them. The CDR3 bases are TGCGCCAGCAGCTTGGCCGGGATAGGCGAGCAGTTCTTC. Residues: CASSLAGIGEQFF. Based on the CDR3 plus reference TRBV5-1 and TRBJ2-1, the full variable domain is KAGVTQTPRYLIKTRGQQVTLSCSPISGHRSVSWYQQTPGQGLQFLFEYFSETQRNKGNFPGRFSGRQFSNSRSEMNVSTLELGDSALYLCASSLAGIGEQFFGPGTRLTVL.

The chain carries TRBV13 and TRBJ2-3; the D gene is possibly TRBD2 (5 bases). From germline, CDR1 is PRHDT and CDR2 FYEKMQ (reference sequence). This CDR3 region has 13 residues. The V end was cut by 2 bases, the J end by 7 bases, with 10 bases between. The CDR3: CASSLPSFNTQYF. The CDR3 region has the DNA TGTGCCAGCAGCTTACCTAGCTTCAATACGCAGTATTTT.

The chain has TRBV19 and TRBJ2-6; D is possibly TRBD1 (6 bases). V was pared by 3 bases and J by 4 bases, with 16 bases between. Germline CDR1 reads LNHDA; CDR2 reads SQIVND (reference sequence). The CDR3 consists of 17 residues. CDR3 coding DNA: TGTGCCAGTAGTATTGGGACAATGGGTTTCGGGGCCAACGTCCTGACTTTC. The encoded protein is CASSIGTMGFGANVLTF.

J is TRBJ2-1 and V is TRBV7-9; TRBD2 matches at 7 bases. The CDR3 loop spans 15 amino acids. The germline V gene has CDR1 SEHNR and CDR2 FQNEAQ (reference sequence). The V gene end was trimmed by 5 bases and the J gene end by 5 bases; junction bases not matched to a gene: 9. CDR3 amino acids: CASSPRGVLHNEQFF. The CDR3, as DNA: TGTGCCAGCAGCCCCCGGGGGGTTTTACACAATGAGCAGTTCTTC. Full variable domain (rest looked up from reference TRBV7-9 and TRBJ2-1): DTGVSQNPRHKITKRGQNVTFRCDPISEHNRLYWYRQTLGQGPEFLTYFQNEAQLEKSRLLSDRFSAERPKGSFSTLEIQRTEQGDSAMYLCASSPRGVLHNEQFFGPGTRLTVL.

This rearrangement joins TRBV21-1 to TRBJ1-4; the table names TRBD1, a call not compared with the DNA. TRBV21-1 is reported as a pseudogene. This CDR3 comprises 13 residues. The CDR3 bases are TGTGCCAGTTTACAAACAACTAATGAAAAACTGTTTTTT. This sequence encodes CASLQTTNEKLFF.

The chain carries TRBV29-1 and TRBJ1-2; possibly TRBD1 for D (6 bases). Trimming removed 5 bases from V and 6 bases from J, with 13 bases in between. Germline loops: CDR1 SQVTM, CDR2 ANQGSEA. The CDR3 totals 12 residues. DNA of the CDR3: TGCAGCGTTTTGACAGGTTTTGATGGCTACACCTTC. This encodes CSVLTGFDGYTF.

V and J are TRBV25-1 and TRBJ2-4, with a weak D call TRBD2 (6 bases). The V and J ends lost 6 bases and 8 bases respectively, with 20 bases between them. CDR1 MGHDK and CDR2 SYGVNS come from the germline V gene. This CDR3 has 15 residues. The CDR3 reads CASRTEAGLSDIQYF. For the CDR3, the DNA is TGTGCCAGCAGAACCGAAGCAGGACTATCCGACATTCAGTACTTC.

V and J are TRBV10-3 and TRBJ2-1; D remains unclear. The CDR3 has 14 residues. The ends were cut back, 4 bases at V and 7 bases at J, with 14 bases in the middle. Germline CDR1 ENHRY, CDR2 SYGVKD. CDR3 residues: CAISVSALQNEQFF. CDR3 nucleotide sequence: TGTGCCATCAGTGTGTCAGCCCTCCAAAATGAGCAGTTCTTC.

The chain uses TRBV5-4 and TRBJ2-7; D might be TRBD2 (7 bases). With 4 bases removed from V and 2 bases from J, the gap between germline ends came to 22 bases. This CDR3 contains 17 residues. Per germline, CDR1 SGHNT and CDR2 YYREEE (reference sequence). The DNA of the CDR3 is TGTGCCAGCAGCGCCCCTCGTGGGGGGGCTACTCCCTACGAGCAGTACTTC. Protein: CASSAPRGGATPYEQYF.

This chain links TRBV5-4 with TRBJ2-1, with D maybe TRBD1 (6 bases). The length of the CDR3 is 16 residues. Trimming pared 4 bases from V and 0 bases from J, leaving 14 bases between. In germline, CDR1 is SGHNT, CDR2 YYREEE (reference sequence). The CDR3 loop is CASSPGRGSSYNEQFF. The DNA of the CDR3 is TGTGCCAGCAGCCCCGGTAGGGGGAGCTCCTACAATGAGCAGTTCTTC.

The chain employs TRBV6-1 and TRBJ1-5; D possibly corresponds to TRBD1 (6 bases). Trimming shortened V by 7 bases and J by 6 bases, and 16 bases separated the two germline ends. This CDR3 has 14 residues. The V gene's germline CDR1 is MNHNS and CDR2 SASEGT. The chain's CDR3 is CASTEVGTSQPQHF. The CDR3 DNA reads TGTGCCAGCACCGAGGTTGGGACAAGTCAGCCCCAGCATTTT.

The CDR3 nucleotides read TGTGCCAGCAGCCGAGAGGTCACGGGTGAGCAGTTCTTC. Translated: CASSREVTGEQFF. The chain is built from TRBV7-2 and TRBJ2-1; D unresolved. The germline V gene has CDR1 SGHTA and CDR2 FQGNSA. The ends were cut back, 5 bases at V and 9 bases at J, with 14 bases in the middle. The CDR3 loop spans 13 amino acids.

The chain has TRBV7-9 and TRBJ2-5, with TRBD2 matching 7 bases. Germline CDR1 SEHNR, CDR2 FQNEAQ (reference sequence). With V trimmed by 5 bases and J by 1 base, 7 bases remained unmatched. The CDR3 runs 15 residues. DNA for the CDR3: TGTGCCAGCAGCGCCGGAGCGGGGACCCAAGAGACCCAGTACTTC. Protein: CASSAGAGTQETQYF.

This rearrangement joins TRBV21-1 to TRBJ2-7; the DNA was not compared with TRBD2, the D call given in the table. TRBV21-1 counts as a pseudogene. The CDR3 extends over 16 amino acids. The CDR3 region is CASSCPEYWYFYEQYF. CDR3 nucleotide sequence: TGTGCCAGCAGCTGCCCTGAGTACTGGTACTTCTACGAGCAGTACTTC.

The gene calls are TRBV7-9 and TRBJ2-1; 7 positions match TRBD1. Germline trimming cut 0 bases from V and 5 bases from J; bases unmatched to any gene: 4. The CDR3 contains 15 residues. Germline V lookup: CDR1 SEHNR, CDR2 FQNEAQ (reference sequence). CDR3 nucleotides: TGTGCCAGCAGCTTAGCCCGGACAGGAGACAATGAGCAGTTCTTC. It yields the protein CASSLARTGDNEQFF.

J is TRBJ1-2 and V is TRBV28; 7 bases map to TRBD1. Trimming cost V 7 bases and J 7 bases; bases outside gene matches: 6. The CDR3 covers 12 residues. Germline V CDR1 and CDR2: MDHEN, SYDVKM. The CDR3 loop reads CASTEGARGYTF. CDR3 in DNA: TGTGCCAGCACCGAGGGGGCTCGTGGCTACACCTTC.